These 11 T cell receptor beta chains share one sample of origin, sequenced in a study of blood T cell repertoires in COVID-19. Profiling relied on immunoSEQ multiplex PCR, and the TCRdb table lists in-frame clones only, not all of them. The data contain 250,000 or so clones, approximately 82% of them singletons. Material: peripheral blood. The receptors were gathered from a young man who had recovered from COVID-19.

This chain connects TRBV2 to TRBJ1-2; D ambiguous. The germline V gene encodes CDR1 SNHLY and CDR2 FYNNEI. This CDR3 contains 14 residues. V was shortened by 4 bases and J by 8 bases, with 17 bases between the two germline ends. The CDR3 DNA reads TGTGCCAGCAGTGTGGCGAGGGCTACGGGCGGCTACACCTTC. Residues: CASSVARATGGYTF.

This chain connects TRBV3-1 (or the pseudogene TRBV3-2) to TRBJ1-2; 7 nucleotides match TRBD1. The CDR3 is 14 residues long. Germline CDR1 LGHDT, CDR2 YNNKEL (reference sequence). Trimming took 3 bases from V and 8 from J; bases not matched to a gene: 9. The CDR3 coding sequence is TGTGCCAGCAGCCAGAGGACAGGAGCGGAAGGCTACACCTTC. Protein: CASSQRTGAEGYTF.

The rearrangement links TRBV7-9 to TRBJ2-5, with TRBD1 identical over 10 bases. Germline lookup yields CDR1 SEHNR and CDR2 FQNEAQ (reference sequence). J lost 3 bases, V lost 6 bases, and 1 base had no gene match. The CDR3 covers 13 residues. The CDR3 sequence: CASRTGGEETQYF. The CDR3 DNA is TGTGCCAGCAGGACAGGGGGCGAAGAGACCCAGTACTTC. The full variable domain, completed using reference TRBV7-9 and TRBJ2-5, is DTGVSQNPRHKITKRGQNVTFRCDPISEHNRLYWYRQTLGQGPEFLTYFQNEAQLEKSRLLSDRFSAERPKGSFSTLEIQRTEQGDSAMYLCASRTGGEETQYFGPGTRLLVL.

This rearrangement joins TRBV9 to TRBJ1-2, with D possibly TRBD1 on 6 matching bases. Germline assignment: CDR1 SGDLS and CDR2 YYNGEE. CDR3 length equals 15 residues. V lost 0 bases and J lost 1, with 10 bases in between. The CDR3 coding sequence is TGTGCCAGCAGCGTAGGACAGGCCATTAACTATGGCTACACCTTC. Amino acid sequence: CASSVGQAINYGYTF.

The chain has TRBV27 and TRBJ1-1, with 7 bases lining up with TRBD1. Germline V gives CDR1 MNHEY, CDR2 SMNVEV (reference sequence). The CDR3 is 16 residues long. With V trimmed by 4 bases and J by 4 bases, 12 bases remained unmatched. CDR3 protein: CASSSWQRGRSTEAFF. As DNA, the CDR3 is TGTGCCAGCAGTTCTTGGCAAAGGGGGCGCAGCACTGAAGCTTTCTTT.

This chain joins TRBV25-1 and TRBJ1-2; weak D call: TRBD1 (5 bases). Looked up from germline, CDR1 is MGHDK and CDR2 is SYGVNS. Deletions cut 5 bases from V and 8 bases from J, with 21 bases between. This CDR3 has 15 residues. CDR3 nucleotides: TGTGCCAGCAGTTCCCAGGGTTCCTCGTTCGGAGGCTACACCTTC. It specifies CASSSQGSSFGGYTF.

The V call is TRBV9, the J call TRBJ1-4, with D hard to call. Per the germline V gene, CDR1 is SGDLS and CDR2 is YYNGEE. V lost 0 bases and J lost 0, with 9 bases in between. CDR3 length: 16 amino acids. CDR3 protein: CASSVGRSATNEKLFF. The CDR3, as DNA: TGTGCCAGCAGCGTAGGGAGGAGTGCAACTAATGAAAAACTGTTTTTT.

The chain combines TRBV12-3 or TRBV12-4 with TRBJ2-3, with TRBD2 as a possible D gene (6 bases). V dropped 5 bases and J dropped 5 bases, with 11 bases sitting between them. This CDR3 is 13 amino acids long. The CDR3 bases are TGTGCCAGCAGTCCAACGGGGGTAGATACGCAGTATTTT. Translating it yields CASSPTGVDTQYF.

This chain connects TRBV18 to TRBJ2-1; D uncertain. V lost 0 bases and J lost 0, with 12 bases in between. The CDR3 extends over 17 amino acids. The V gene's germline CDR1 is KGHSH and CDR2 LQKENI. The CDR3 sequence is CASSPPSGGSSYNEQFF. CDR3 DNA: TGTGCCAGCTCACCACCGTCCGGCGGAAGCTCCTACAATGAGCAGTTCTTC.

This clone was seen once. The chain recombines TRBV28 with TRBJ1-5, with D possibly TRBD1 on 6 matching bases. Germline V gene sequence: CDR1 MDHEN, CDR2 SYDVKM. The CDR3 is made up of 14 amino acids. The V end lost 6 bases, the J end lost 3 bases, and 12 bases lay between the germline ends. As DNA, the CDR3 is TGTGCCAGCAGCCGACAGGACCTCAATCAGCCCCAGCATTTT. Protein product: CASSRQDLNQPQHF. The full variable domain, with the rest looked up from reference TRBV28 and TRBJ1-5, is DVKVTQSSRYLVKRTGEKVFLECVQDMDHENMFWYRQDPGLGLRLIYFSYDVKMKEKGDIPEGYSVSREKKERFSLILESASTNQTSMYLCASSRQDLNQPQHFGDGTRLSIL.

This clone was found a few times. The CDR3 is CASSPNRQPQETQYF. The CDR3 region has the DNA TGTGCCAGCAGCCCCAACCGACAGCCCCAAGAGACCCAGTACTTC. The V call is TRBV11-2, the J call TRBJ2-5, with a possible D match to TRBD1 (5 bases). The CDR3 loop spans 15 amino acids. Trimming cost V 5 bases and J 1 base, with 14 bases left between them. Per the germline V gene, CDR1 is SGHAT and CDR2 is FQNNGV. Full variable domain (rest looked up from reference TRBV11-2 and TRBJ2-5): EAGVAQSPRYKIIEKRQSVAFWCNPISGHATLYWYQQILGQGPKLLIQFQNNGVVDDSQLPKDRFSAERLKGVDSTLKIQPAKLEDSAVYLCASSPNRQPQETQYFGPGTRLLVL.